The rows below give T cell receptor beta chains drawn from one sample of a study of T cells in Graves' hyperthyroidism and ophthalmopathy. TCRdb re-analysed the multiplex PCR reads in MiXCR, keeping a single row per CDR3 protein. The top ten clones hold under 35% of a sample with about 180,000 distinct CDR3 sequences, 15% to 20% of them seen once. Sequencing was performed on blood. The receptors here all came from a woman in her fifties or sixties with Graves' hyperthyroidism. The CDR3 runs from the conserved cysteine through the conserved F or W. D genes are given only for firm matches. Clone size is not always given. Where it is, it says once, few, many or a class for expanded clones.

size: few; V: TRBV6-1; J: TRBJ1-2; D: -; CDR3: CASSTGAGAGYTF; DNA: TGTGCCAGCAGTACCGGCGCAGGGGCTGGCTACACCTTC
size: -; V: TRBV4-1; J: TRBJ1-2; D: -; CDR3: CASSLTPEGLYGYTF; DNA: TGCGCCAGCAGTTTAACACCTGAGGGCTTATATGGCTACACCTTC
size: many; V: TRBV6-1; J: TRBJ2-7; D: -; CDR3: CASSERGRASGAYEQYF; DNA: TGTGCCAGCAGTGAAAGGGGCCGGGCTTCGGGGGCCTACGAGCAGTACTTC
size: many; V: TRBV5-1; J: TRBJ1-2; D: TRBD1; CDR3: CASSLNRDRGYGYTF; DNA: TGCGCCAGCAGCTTGAACCGGGACAGGGGCTATGGCTACACCTTC
size: many; V: TRBV19; J: TRBJ1-5; D: TRBD1; CDR3: CASSMTGSFGQPQHF; DNA: TGTGCCAGTAGCATGACAGGGAGTTTCGGTCAGCCCCAGCATTTT
size: many; V: TRBV5-1; J: TRBJ1-1; D: TRBD1; CDR3: CASSLQGARNTEAFF; DNA: TGCGCCAGCAGCCTACAGGGGGCGCGGAACACTGAAGCTTTCTTT
size: many; V: TRBV9; J: TRBJ1-5; D: -; CDR3: CASSVEGGYQPQHF; DNA: TGTGCCAGCAGCGTAGAGGGGGGGTATCAGCCCCAGCATTTT
size: -; V: TRBV20-1; J: TRBJ1-5; D: -; CDR3: CSARDSAATQHF; DNA: TGCAGTGCTAGAGACTCTGCAGCGACCCAGCATTTT
size: -; V: TRBV11-3; J: TRBJ2-7; D: TRBD1; CDR3: CASSLAHGTGLDEQYF; DNA: TGTGCCAGCAGCTTAGCCCATGGGACAGGGTTAGACGAGCAGTACTTC
size: many; V: TRBV7-9; J: TRBJ2-1; D: -; CDR3: CASTFSTGGRNEQFF; DNA: TGTGCCAGCACCTTTTCAACGGGGGGCCGGAATGAGCAGTTCTTC
size: -; V: TRBV28; J: TRBJ1-6; D: -; CDR3: CASSSSRSYNSPLHF; DNA: TGTGCCAGCAGTTCGTCGAGGTCCTATAATTCACCCCTCCACTTT
size: many; V: TRBV28; J: TRBJ2-2; D: -; CDR3: CASRWGGPGELFF; DNA: TGTGCCAGCAGGTGGGGGGGCCCCGGGGAGCTGTTTTTT
size: -; V: TRBV7-8; J: TRBJ1-4; D: -; CDR3: CASSSSLQGSEKLFF; DNA: TGTGCCAGCAGCTCCAGTCTACAGGGCAGTGAAAAACTGTTTTTT
size: many; V: TRBV6-1; J: TRBJ2-3; D: -; CDR3: CASSRTLADTQYF; DNA: TGTGCCAGCAGTCGAACATTGGCAGATACGCAGTATTTT
size: -; V: TRBV30; J: TRBJ1-2; D: TRBD1; CDR3: CAWSVHTGQENGYTF; DNA: TGTGCCTGGAGTGTACACACCGGACAGGAAAATGGCTACACCTTC
size: -; V: TRBV11-2; J: TRBJ2-1; D: -; CDR3: CASSSGLGPSNEQFF; DNA: TGTGCCAGCAGCTCGGGACTTGGACCCAGTAATGAGCAGTTCTTC
size: -; V: TRBV11-2; J: TRBJ2-7; D: -; CDR3: CASSLGQGFEQYF; DNA: TGTGCCAGCAGCTTAGGGCAGGGGTTCGAGCAGTACTTC
size: few; V: TRBV5-1; J: TRBJ2-3; D: -; CDR3: CASSLPAGGGGDTQYF; DNA: TGCGCCAGCAGCTTACCTGCAGGGGGCGGGGGAGATACGCAGTATTTT
size: many; V: TRBV20-1; J: TRBJ1-5; D: -; CDR3: CSADGSMGRSNQPQHF; DNA: TGCAGTGCGGATGGGTCGATGGGACGGAGCAATCAGCCCCAGCATTTT
size: many; V: TRBV10-3; J: TRBJ1-1; D: -; CDR3: CAISELAMNTEAFF; DNA: TGTGCCATCAGTGAGCTGGCCATGAACACTGAAGCTTTCTTT
size: -; V: TRBV18; J: TRBJ1-1; D: -; CDR3: CASSPSLTEAFF; DNA: TGTGCCAGCTCACCCTCTCTCACTGAAGCTTTCTTT
size: -; V: TRBV9; J: TRBJ1-1; D: TRBD1; CDR3: CASRPTGQGAITEAFF; DNA: TGTGCCAGCAGGCCGACGGGACAGGGGGCGATCACTGAAGCTTTCTTT
size: many; V: TRBV7-9; J: TRBJ2-5; D: TRBD1; CDR3: CASSRASWDRIQETQYF; DNA: TGTGCCAGCAGCCGAGCCTCCTGGGACAGGATCCAAGAGACCCAGTACTTC
size: many; V: TRBV11-2; J: TRBJ2-3; D: -; CDR3: CASSYGVGGLNTDTQYF; DNA: TGTGCCAGCAGCTACGGGGTGGGGGGGCTAAACACAGATACGCAGTATTTT
size: few; V: TRBV13; J: TRBJ2-7; D: -; CDR3: CASSFSPGYEQYF; DNA: TGTGCCAGCAGCTTCTCCCCCGGTTACGAGCAGTACTTC
size: many; V: TRBV15; J: TRBJ1-2; D: -; CDR3: CATSRDGYGYTF; DNA: TGTGCCACCAGCAGGGACGGGTATGGCTACACCTTC
size: many; V: TRBV5-1; J: TRBJ1-1; D: -; CDR3: CASSTTQGPSTEAFF; DNA: TGCGCCAGCAGCACTACCCAGGGCCCCAGCACTGAAGCTTTCTTT
size: many; V: TRBV28; J: TRBJ1-2; D: TRBD1; CDR3: CASRTGVEYGYTF; DNA: TGTGCCAGTCGGACAGGAGTGGAATATGGCTACACCTTC
size: many; V: TRBV5-8; J: TRBJ2-5; D: -; CDR3: CASSQEGASYQETQYF; DNA: TGTGCCAGCAGCCAGGAGGGGGCATCTTACCAAGAGACCCAGTACTTC
size: many; V: TRBV5-1; J: TRBJ2-3; D: -; CDR3: CASSLVKSTDTQYF; DNA: TGCGCCAGCAGCTTAGTCAAGAGCACAGATACGCAGTATTTT
size: -; V: TRBV2; J: TRBJ1-1; D: -; CDR3: CASRLRTANTEAFF; DNA: TGTGCCAGCAGGCTCCGGACAGCGAACACTGAAGCTTTCTTT
size: many; V: TRBV20-1; J: TRBJ1-2; D: -; CDR3: CSAGGLGNYGYTF; DNA: TGCAGTGCTGGGGGTCTCGGAAACTATGGCTACACCTTC
size: many; V: TRBV29-1; J: TRBJ1-2; D: -; CDR3: CSVDDRRGGGYTF; DNA: TGCAGCGTTGACGACCGACGCGGGGGTGGCTACACCTTC
size: many; V: TRBV29-1; J: TRBJ2-3; D: -; CDR3: CSASEGDTQYF; DNA: TGCAGCGCCTCGGAGGGGGATACGCAGTATTTT
size: many; V: TRBV19; J: TRBJ2-1; D: TRBD1; CDR3: CASSNRGIVDEQFF; DNA: TGTGCCAGTAGTAACAGGGGAATTGTCGATGAGCAGTTCTTC
size: -; V: TRBV9; J: TRBJ2-1; D: -; CDR3: CASSPSGGEYNEQFF; DNA: TGTGCCAGCAGCCCCTCGGGGGGCGAATACAATGAGCAGTTCTTC
size: many; V: TRBV11-2; J: TRBJ2-7; D: TRBD2; CDR3: CASSLAGGHSYEQYF; DNA: TGTGCCAGCAGCCTAGCGGGGGGCCATTCCTACGAGCAGTACTTC
size: -; V: TRBV3-1; J: TRBJ1-1; D: -; CDR3: CASSQGAVLKTETFF; DNA: TGTGCCAGCAGCCAAGGTGCGGTTCTGAAGACTGAAACTTTCTTT
size: -; V: TRBV30; J: TRBJ1-1; D: -; CDR3: CAWLPDGGKAFF; DNA: TGTGCCTGGTTACCCGATGGGGGTAAGGCTTTCTTT
size: -; V: TRBV20-1; J: TRBJ2-3; D: TRBD2; CDR3: CSATASGSTDTQYF; DNA: TGCAGTGCTACCGCTAGCGGGAGCACAGATACGCAGTATTTT